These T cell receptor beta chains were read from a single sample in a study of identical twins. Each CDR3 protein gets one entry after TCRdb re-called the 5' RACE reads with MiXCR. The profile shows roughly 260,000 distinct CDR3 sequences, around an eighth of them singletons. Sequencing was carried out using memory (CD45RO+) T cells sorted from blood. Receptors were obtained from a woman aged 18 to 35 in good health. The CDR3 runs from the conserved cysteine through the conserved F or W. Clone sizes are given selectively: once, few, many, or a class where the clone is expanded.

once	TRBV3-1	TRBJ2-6	CASSQGSGGGANVLTF
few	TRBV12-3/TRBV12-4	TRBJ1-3	CASQGYSGNTIYF
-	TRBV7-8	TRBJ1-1	CASSLQPTRTEAFF
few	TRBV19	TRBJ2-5	CASSHPAGTTETQYF
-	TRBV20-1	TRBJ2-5	CSAGGRVRAGPHPAQYF
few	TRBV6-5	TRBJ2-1	CASSYASGGNEQFF
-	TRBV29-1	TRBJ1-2	CSALEQDRGNYGYTF
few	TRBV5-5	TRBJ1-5	CASSLYDQNQPQHF
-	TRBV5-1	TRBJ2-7	CASSDTGGDYEQYF
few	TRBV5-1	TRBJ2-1	CASSFGGFQNEQFF
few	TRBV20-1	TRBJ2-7	CSAWPSSGSAYEQYF
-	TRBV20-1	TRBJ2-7	CSARGPLAGYEQYF
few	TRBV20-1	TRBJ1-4	CSARPAIRPTNEKLFF
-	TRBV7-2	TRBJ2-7	CASSSVRLAGLSSEQYF
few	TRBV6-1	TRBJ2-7	CASTKPGTGYEQYF
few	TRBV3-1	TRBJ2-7	CASSQGYLSAYEQYF
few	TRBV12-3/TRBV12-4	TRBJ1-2	CASSDKNYGYTF
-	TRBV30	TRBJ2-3	CAWSATDTQYF
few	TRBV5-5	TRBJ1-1	CASSRDRAILNTEAFF
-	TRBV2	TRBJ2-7	CASYLGQGIYEQYF
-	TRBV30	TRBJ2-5	CAWSVSAYEGTQYF
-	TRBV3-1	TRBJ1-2	CASSRQGAEGYTF
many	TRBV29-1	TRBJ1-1	CSVAGSVNTEAFF
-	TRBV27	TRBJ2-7	CASSGAGAYYEQYF
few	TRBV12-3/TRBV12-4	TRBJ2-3	CASSLVSGSDTQYF
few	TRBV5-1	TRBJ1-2	CASSPRQGGNGYTF
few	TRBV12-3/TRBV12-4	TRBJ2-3	CASSLGQGAQYF
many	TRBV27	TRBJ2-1	CASSSGLGSYNEQFF
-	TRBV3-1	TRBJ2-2	CASSLRDLQNTGELFF
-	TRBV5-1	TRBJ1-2	CASSFDSSNYGYTF
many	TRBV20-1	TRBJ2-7	CSANSGAKYEQYF
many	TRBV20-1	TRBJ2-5	CSALGASGDQETQYF
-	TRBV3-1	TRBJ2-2	CASSQDPHSAGHTGELFF
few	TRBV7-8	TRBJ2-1	CASSFREGAGDEQFF
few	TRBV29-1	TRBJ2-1	CSVATGNVLDEQFF
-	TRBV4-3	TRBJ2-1	CASSPVPGLEVDEQFF
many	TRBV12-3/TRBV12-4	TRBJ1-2	CASSPSGARHYGYTF
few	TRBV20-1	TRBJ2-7	CSARSGEFNEQYF
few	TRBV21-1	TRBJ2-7	CASSSANRTPLYEQYF
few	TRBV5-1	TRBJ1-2	CASSLEPFAGGYTF
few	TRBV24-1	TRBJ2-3	CATSPGASDTQYF
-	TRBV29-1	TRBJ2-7	CSVVTGDRYEQYF
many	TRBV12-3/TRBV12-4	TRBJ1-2	CASSPPGQNYGYTF
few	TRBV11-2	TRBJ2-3	CASSLERSLADTQYF
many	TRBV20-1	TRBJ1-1	CSALGGTPEAFF
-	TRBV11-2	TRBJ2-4	CASSPYGGVAGGAPAKNIQYF
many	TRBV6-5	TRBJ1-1	CASSYSEGSGNSLLRAFF
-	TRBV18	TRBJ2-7	CASSPPGLAGARLTTKQYF
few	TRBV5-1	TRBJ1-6	CASSAADRPLHF
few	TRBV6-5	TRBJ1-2	CASSVAGGGYTF
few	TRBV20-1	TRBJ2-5	CSALLSVSEETQYF
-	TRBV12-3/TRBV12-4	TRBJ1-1	CASSNTGTKAFF
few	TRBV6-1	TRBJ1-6	CASRPGQGPNSPLHF